Listed here is a single T cell receptor (beta chain). The sample is drawn from a study of blood T cell repertoires in COVID-19. Across the whole study: Acute and convalescent COVID-19 samples came from the United States, Italy and Spain.

Participants spanned ages about 18 to 90 years and resided in about two dozen US areas. Original handling: Estimated nucleated cell counts came from reference gene primer amplification. TCRdb's copy holds only in-frame clones and misses some; the assay was immunoSEQ multiplex PCR. The DNA gave D and trimming, while V, J and clone size come from that table. This sample has under 200,000 clones, with 70% to 85% found just once. This sequence originates from an older woman with acute COVID-19. Sequencing was carried out using PBMCs or T cells enriched from blood (not recorded which).

CDR3 region: CASTERRQPLSGNTIYF. The DNA for the CDR3 is TGTGCCAGTACCGAACGGCGACAGCCCCTCTCTGGAAACACCATATATTTT. The V call is TRBV19, the J call TRBJ1-3; tentatively, D is TRBD1 (5 bases). The CDR3 has 17 amino acids. Trimming pared 7 bases from V and 0 bases from J, leaving 19 bases between. Germline-derived CDR1 and CDR2 are LNHDA and SQIVND (reference sequence). The variable domain in full, with the rest retrieved from reference TRBV19 and TRBJ1-3, is DGGITQSPKYLFRKEGQNVTLSCEQNLNHDAMYWYRQDPGQGLRLIYYSQIVNDFQKGDIAEGYSVSREKKESFPLTVTSAQKNPTAFYLCASTERRQPLSGNTIYFGEGSWLTVV.